The source of this T cell receptor (beta chain) is a study of cytomegalovirus exposure and HLA in healthy donors. General observations from the study: Some public TCRs appeared in many individuals, while most sequences were rare. The study listed roughly 150 cytomegalovirus-associated TCR beta chains. In vitro confirmation showed three CMV-associated chains to be CMV antigen specific.

Germline assignment: CDR1 MDHEN and CDR2 SYDVKM. CDR3 length equals 16 residues. The ends lost 5 bases at V and 6 bases at J; junction bases unmatched: 12. A note on this clone: Antigen unknown.

TCRdb's copy holds only in-frame clones and misses some; the assay was immunoSEQ multiplex PCR. The table shows 150,000 to 200,000 clones, with roughly 91% occurring only once. V usage is TRBV28 and J usage is TRBJ1-2, with 10 bases that match TRBD1. This TCR was sampled from a man between 18 and 29 years old in good health and CMV-seropositive. The material sequenced was PBMCs. CDR3 bases: TGTGCCAGCAGTACATCATCCGGGACAGGGGTAAATGGCTACACCTTC. Protein product: CASSTSSGTGVNGYTF.